This T cell receptor (beta chain) appears in the sequencing data of a study of T cell responses to AZD1222 COVID-19 vaccine. Across the whole study: Analysis merged second doses at about 4 or about 12 weeks. Study-wide results and limits: In a largely white British group with more females than males, clonal diversity was possibly underestimated. Spike-specific TCR depth and breadth grew after two AZD1222 doses. Baseline testing showed seropositivity in only six AZD1222 recipients.

Libraries were prepared by immunoSEQ multiplex PCR; TCRdb keeps only in-frame clonotypes and omits some of them. This sample has approximately 160,000 clones, with approximately 93% found just once. A remark on this clone: Its antigen is currently unknown.

With 6 bases removed from V and 7 bases from J, the gap between germline ends came to 19 bases. The CDR3 has 15 residues. CDR1 is LNHDA and CDR2 is SQIVND in the germline V gene (reference sequence). This TCR was sampled from an adult in good health. The material was peripheral blood, obtained on day 0 of AZD1222 vaccination. The chain is built from TRBV19 and TRBJ1-3; weak D call: TRBD1 (6 bases). CDR3 in DNA: TGTGCCAGTAGCGTGATGGGGCAGGGGAGCAACACCATATATTTT. Translating it yields CASSVMGQGSNTIYF.